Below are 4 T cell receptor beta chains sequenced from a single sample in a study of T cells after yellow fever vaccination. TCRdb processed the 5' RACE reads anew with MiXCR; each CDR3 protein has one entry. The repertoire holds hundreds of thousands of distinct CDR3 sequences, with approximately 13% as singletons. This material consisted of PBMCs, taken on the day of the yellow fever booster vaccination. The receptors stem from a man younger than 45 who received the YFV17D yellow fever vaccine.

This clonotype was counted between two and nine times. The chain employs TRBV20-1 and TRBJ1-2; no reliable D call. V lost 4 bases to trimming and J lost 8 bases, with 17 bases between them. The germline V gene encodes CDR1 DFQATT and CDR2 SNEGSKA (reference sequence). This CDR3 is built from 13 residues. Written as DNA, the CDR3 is TGCAGTGCTATGCCCCTGGAGGTTGTCGGCTACACCTTC. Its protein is CSAMPLEVVGYTF.

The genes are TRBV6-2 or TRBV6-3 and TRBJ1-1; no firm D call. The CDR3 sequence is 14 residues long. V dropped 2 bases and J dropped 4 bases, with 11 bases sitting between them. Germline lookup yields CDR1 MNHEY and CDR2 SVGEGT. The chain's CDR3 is CASSYKARGTEAFF. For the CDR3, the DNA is TGTGCCAGCAGTTACAAGGCGCGGGGCACTGAAGCTTTCTTT.

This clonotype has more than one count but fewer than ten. The CDR3 DNA is TGTGCCAGCTACAGGGGGATGAACACTGAAGCTTTCTTT. Protein sequence: CASYRGMNTEAFF. The rearrangement joins TRBV6-6 to TRBJ1-1, with 8 bases fitting TRBD1. The J segment lost 0 bases and the V segment lost 8 bases, leaving 2 bases of the junction unmatched. This CDR3 spans 13 amino acids. CDR1 is MNHNY and CDR2 is SVGAGI in the germline V gene (reference sequence).

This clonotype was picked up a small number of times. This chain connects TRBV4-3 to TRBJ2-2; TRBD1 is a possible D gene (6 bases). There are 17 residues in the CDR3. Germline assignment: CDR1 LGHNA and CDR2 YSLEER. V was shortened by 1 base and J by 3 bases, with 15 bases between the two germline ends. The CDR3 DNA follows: TGCGCCAGCAGCCAAGCCCTTGTATACAGGGACACCGGGGAGCTGTTTTTT. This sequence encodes CASSQALVYRDTGELFF.